This TCR beta chain derives from a study of cytomegalovirus exposure and HLA in healthy donors. Findings and limits, study-wide: Within an earlier analysis, most TCR beta V segments proved productive either about 90% or about 30% of the time.

Those who donated were healthy bone marrow donors. Both 60 Vbeta primers and 13 Jbeta primers went into the PCR. Method: immunoSEQ multiplex PCR; TCRdb's copy keeps in-frame clones and lacks some. The sample includes some 150,000 clones, about 80% of them seen just once. About this clone itself: Its antigen is unidentified.

V was trimmed by 11 bases and J by 3 bases, leaving 14 bases between them. Germline loops: CDR1 MDHEN, CDR2 SYDVKM. The CDR3 sequence is 13 residues long. Sequencing input: PBMCs. The TCR sequence derives from a young woman in good health and CMV-seropositive. The chain combines TRBV28 with TRBJ1-5; no clear D gene. This chain's CDR3 is CAGAREVNQPQHF. CDR3 bases: TGTGCCGGAGCTCGTGAGGTCAATCAGCCCCAGCATTTT.